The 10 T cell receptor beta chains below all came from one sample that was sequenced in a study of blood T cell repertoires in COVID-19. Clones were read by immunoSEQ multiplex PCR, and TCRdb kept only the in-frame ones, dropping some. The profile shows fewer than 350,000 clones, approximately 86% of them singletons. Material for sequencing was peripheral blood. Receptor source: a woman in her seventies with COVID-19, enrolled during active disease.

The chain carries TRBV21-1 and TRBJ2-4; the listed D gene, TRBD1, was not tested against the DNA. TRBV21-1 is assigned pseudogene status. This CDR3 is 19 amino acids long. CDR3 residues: CASSKGVAGKGLAKNIQYF. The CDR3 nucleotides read TGTGCCAGCAGCAAAGGGGTAGCAGGGAAGGGGTTAGCCAAAAACATTCAGTACTTC.

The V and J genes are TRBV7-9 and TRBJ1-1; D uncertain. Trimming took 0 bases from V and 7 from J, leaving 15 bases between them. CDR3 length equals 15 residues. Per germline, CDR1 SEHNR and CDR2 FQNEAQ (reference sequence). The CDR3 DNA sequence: TGTGCCAGCAGCTTAGCCTCCCGAGTGAGAGGTGAAGCTTTCTTT. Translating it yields CASSLASRVRGEAFF.

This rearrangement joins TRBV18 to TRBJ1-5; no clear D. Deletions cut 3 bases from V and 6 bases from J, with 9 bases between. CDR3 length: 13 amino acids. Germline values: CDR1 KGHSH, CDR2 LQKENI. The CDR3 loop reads CASSPEKGQPQHF. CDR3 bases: TGTGCCAGCTCACCGGAGAAAGGTCAGCCCCAGCATTTT.

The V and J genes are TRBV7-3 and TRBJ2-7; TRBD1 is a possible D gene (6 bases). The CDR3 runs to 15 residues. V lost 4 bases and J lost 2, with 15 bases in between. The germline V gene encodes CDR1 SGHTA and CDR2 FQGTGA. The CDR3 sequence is CASSSTGTNPYEQYF. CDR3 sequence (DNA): TGTGCCAGCAGCTCGACCGGGACAAACCCCTACGAGCAGTACTTC.

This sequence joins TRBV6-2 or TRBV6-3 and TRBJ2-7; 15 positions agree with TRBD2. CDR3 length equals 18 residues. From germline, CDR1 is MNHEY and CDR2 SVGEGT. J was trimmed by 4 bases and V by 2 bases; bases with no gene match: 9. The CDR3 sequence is CASSYRTSGGAWEYEQYF. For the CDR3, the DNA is TGTGCCAGCAGTTACCGGACTAGCGGGGGGGCCTGGGAGTACGAGCAGTACTTC.

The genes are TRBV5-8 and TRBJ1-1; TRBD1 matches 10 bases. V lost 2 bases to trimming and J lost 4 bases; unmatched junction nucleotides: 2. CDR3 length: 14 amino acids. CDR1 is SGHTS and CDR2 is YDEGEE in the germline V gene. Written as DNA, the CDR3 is TGTGCCAGCAGCTTCCGGGACAGGGGCACTGAAGCTTTCTTT. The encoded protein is CASSFRDRGTEAFF.

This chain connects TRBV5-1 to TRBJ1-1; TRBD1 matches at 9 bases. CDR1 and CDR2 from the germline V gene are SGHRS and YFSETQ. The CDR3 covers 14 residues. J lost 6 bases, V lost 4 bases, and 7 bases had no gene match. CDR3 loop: CASSPQGAGPEAFF. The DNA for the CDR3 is TGCGCCAGCAGCCCACAGGGGGCCGGGCCTGAAGCTTTCTTT.

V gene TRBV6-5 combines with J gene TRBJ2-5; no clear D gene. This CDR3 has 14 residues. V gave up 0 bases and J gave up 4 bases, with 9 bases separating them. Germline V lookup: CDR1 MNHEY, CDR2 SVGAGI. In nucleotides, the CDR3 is TGTGCCAGCAGTTACTCGAGGCGTGGAGAGACCCAGTACTTC. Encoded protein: CASSYSRRGETQYF.

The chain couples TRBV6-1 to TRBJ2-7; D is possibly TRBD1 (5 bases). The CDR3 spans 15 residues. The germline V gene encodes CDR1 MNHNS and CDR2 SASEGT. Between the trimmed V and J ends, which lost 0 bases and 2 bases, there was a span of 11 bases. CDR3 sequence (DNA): TGTGCCAGCAGTGAAGCCATGACAGCTGCCTACGAGCAGTACTTC. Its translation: CASSEAMTAAYEQYF.

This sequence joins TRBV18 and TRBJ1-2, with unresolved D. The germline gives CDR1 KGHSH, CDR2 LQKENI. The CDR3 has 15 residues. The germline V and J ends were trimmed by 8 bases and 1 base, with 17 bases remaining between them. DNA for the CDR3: TGTGCCAGCACCCCAGGATCGCTTCTTAACTATGGCTACACCTTC. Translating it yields CASTPGSLLNYGYTF.